A selection of T cell receptor beta chains follows, all from one sample in a study of shared T cell receptors in the human thymus. Sequencing was performed with immunoSEQ multiplex PCR; in TCRdb, only in-frame clones are kept and a portion is missing. The sample yields approximately 490,000 clones, more than 75% seen once. The sample was also reused in another study, on human thymus T cells.

The sequenced sample was thymocytes. These receptors were obtained from a boy under three years old with a congenital heart defect. Both conserved end residues are part of each CDR3. D genes are given only for firm matches. Clone size is given for some rows only: seen once, a few or many times, or a class if the clone is expanded.

v_gene	len	j_gene	d_gene	abundance	CDR3aa	CDR3nt
TRBV5-4	16	TRBJ2-1	TRBD2	NA	CASSLTSGPIFNEQFF	TGTGCCAGCAGCCTAACTAGCGGGCCCATTTTTAATGAGCAGTTCTTC
TRBV11-2	11	TRBJ2-7	NA	NA	CASLDSYEQYF	TGTGCCAGCCTAGACAGTTACGAGCAGTACTTC
TRBV28	16	TRBJ2-3	TRBD2	few	CASSPGTSGATDTQYF	TGTGCCAGCAGCCCCGGGACTAGCGGGGCCACAGATACGCAGTATTTT
TRBV30	13	TRBJ2-3	TRBD2	NA	CAWSVRGGDTQYF	TGTGCCTGGAGTGTACGGGGAGGGGATACGCAGTATTTT
TRBV30	16	TRBJ2-3	NA	few	CAWSLVSRRDTDTQYF	TGTGCCTGGAGTTTGGTTAGCCGGAGAGACACAGATACGCAGTATTTT
TRBV7-9	15	TRBJ2-7	TRBD1	NA	CASTPLQGARYEQYF	TGTGCCAGCACCCCTCTTCAGGGGGCGCGGTACGAGCAGTACTTC
TRBV7-9	16	TRBJ2-7	TRBD2	NA	CASSLGLKAGAYEQYF	TGTGCCAGCAGCTTAGGGCTCAAGGCGGGGGCCTACGAGCAGTACTTC
TRBV7-2	18	TRBJ2-4	TRBD1	once	CASSFDRGTGVAKNIQYF	TGTGCCAGCAGCTTCGACCGCGGGACAGGGGTAGCCAAAAACATTCAGTACTTC
TRBV28	15	TRBJ1-2	TRBD1	NA	CASSLWGQGNYGYTF	TGTGCCAGCAGTTTATGGGGACAGGGCAACTATGGCTACACCTTC
TRBV6-5	15	TRBJ2-2	NA	NA	CASSLPGRNTGELFF	TGTGCCAGCAGCCTCCCAGGGCGAAACACCGGGGAGCTGTTTTTT
TRBV18	15	TRBJ1-1	NA	NA	CASSPHNGGSPEAFF	TGTGCCAGCTCACCACATAATGGAGGGTCTCCTGAAGCTTTCTTT
TRBV18	18	TRBJ1-2	TRBD1	NA	CASSAGMGQTHLNYGYTF	TGTGCCAGCTCAGCGGGAATGGGACAGACCCATTTAAACTATGGCTACACCTTC
TRBV28	15	TRBJ2-5	TRBD1	once	CASSRPDRGGETQYF	TGTGCCAGCAGTCGCCCCGACAGGGGCGGTGAGACCCAGTACTTC
TRBV7-2	18	TRBJ1-2	TRBD1	few	CASSSIRQGGGHNYGYTF	TGTGCCAGCAGCTCCATACGACAGGGTGGGGGGCATAACTATGGCTACACCTTC
TRBV14	16	TRBJ1-2	NA	NA	CASSHNYQGANYGYTF	TGTGCCAGCAGCCATAACTATCAAGGGGCTAACTATGGCTACACCTTC
TRBV27	14	TRBJ1-2	NA	few	CASRNRRDTYGYTF	TGTGCCAGCAGAAACCGCCGGGACACCTATGGCTACACCTTC
TRBV12-5	15	TRBJ2-5	NA	NA	CASGPGLPRAETQYF	TGTGCTAGTGGTCCGGGACTCCCTAGGGCAGAGACCCAGTACTTC
TRBV19	18	TRBJ2-3	TRBD2	NA	CASSGPRLAGGITDTQYF	TGTGCCAGTAGTGGCCCCCGACTAGCGGGAGGGATTACAGATACGCAGTATTTT
TRBV29-1	10	TRBJ2-1	TRBD2	NA	CGLEDDEQFF	TGCGGACTAGAAGATGATGAGCAGTTCTTC
TRBV6-1	14	TRBJ1-4	TRBD1	NA	CASRGTGTNEKLFF	TGTGCCAGCAGGGGGACAGGGACTAATGAAAAACTGTTTTTT
TRBV4-3	18	TRBJ2-1	TRBD2	NA	CASSPRRGLRISYNEQFF	TGCGCCAGCAGCCCCAGGAGGGGACTACGAATCTCCTACAATGAGCAGTTCTTC
TRBV5-1	13	TRBJ2-7	TRBD1	NA	CASSGDSGYEQYF	TGCGCCAGCAGCGGGGACAGTGGTTACGAGCAGTACTTC
TRBV4-3	21	TRBJ2-2	TRBD2	NA	CASSQDFLSGTSGIYPGELFF	TGCGCCAGCAGCCAAGATTTTCTTTCCGGGACTAGCGGGATCTACCCCGGGGAGCTGTTTTTT
TRBV5-1	14	TRBJ1-2	TRBD1	NA	CASSPTTGSCGYTF	TGCGCCAGCAGCCCGACGACAGGGTCCTGTGGCTACACCTTC
TRBV4-3	17	TRBJ1-2	TRBD1	NA	CASSQAFPGQTNYGYTF	TGCGCCAGCAGCCAAGCCTTCCCGGGACAGACAAACTATGGCTACACCTTC
TRBV27	14	TRBJ1-5	NA	NA	CASAGGRGEQPQHF	TGTGCCTCCGCGGGTGGGAGGGGGGAGCAGCCCCAGCATTTT
TRBV12-5	13	TRBJ2-1	NA	few	CASGLVGAAEQFF	TGTGCTAGTGGTTTGGTAGGGGCGGCCGAGCAGTTCTTC